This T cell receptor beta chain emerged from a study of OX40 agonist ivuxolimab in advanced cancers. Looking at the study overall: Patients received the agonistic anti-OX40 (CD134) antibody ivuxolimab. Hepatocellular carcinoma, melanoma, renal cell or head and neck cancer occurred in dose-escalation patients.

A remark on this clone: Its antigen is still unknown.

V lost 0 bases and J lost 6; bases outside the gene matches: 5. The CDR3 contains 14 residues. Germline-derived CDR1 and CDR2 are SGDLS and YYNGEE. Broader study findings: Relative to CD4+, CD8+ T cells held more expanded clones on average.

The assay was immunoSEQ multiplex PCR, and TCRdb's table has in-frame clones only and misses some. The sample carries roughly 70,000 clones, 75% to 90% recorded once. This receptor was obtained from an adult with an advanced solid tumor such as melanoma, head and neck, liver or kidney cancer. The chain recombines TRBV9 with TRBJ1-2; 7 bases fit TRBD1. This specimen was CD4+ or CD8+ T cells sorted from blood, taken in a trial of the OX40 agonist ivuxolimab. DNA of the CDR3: TGTGCCAGCAGCGTAGGCCCAGGGGGGGATGGCTACACCTTC. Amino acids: CASSVGPGGDGYTF.